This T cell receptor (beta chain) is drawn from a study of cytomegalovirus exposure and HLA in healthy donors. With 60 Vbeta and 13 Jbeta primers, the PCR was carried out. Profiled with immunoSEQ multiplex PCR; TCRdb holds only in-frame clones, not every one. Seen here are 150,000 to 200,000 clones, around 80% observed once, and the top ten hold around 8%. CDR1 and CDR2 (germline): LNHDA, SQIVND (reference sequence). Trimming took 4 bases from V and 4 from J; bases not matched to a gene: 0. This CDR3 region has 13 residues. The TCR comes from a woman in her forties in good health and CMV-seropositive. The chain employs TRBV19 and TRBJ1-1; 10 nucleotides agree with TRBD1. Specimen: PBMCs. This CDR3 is CASSRTGGTEAFF. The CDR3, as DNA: TGTGCCAGTAGTAGGACAGGGGGCACTGAAGCTTTCTTT.